This is a list of T cell receptor beta chains from one sample in a study of tumor-infiltrating lymphocytes in primary liver carcinoma. TCRdb used MiXCR to reprocess the multiplex PCR reads, holding one entry per CDR3 protein. The table has fewer than 350,000 distinct CDR3 sequences, less than 75% seen once. The sequenced material came from peripheral blood. Receptors were obtained from a man in his forties with primary liver carcinoma and hepatitis B virus infection. The CDR3 runs from the conserved cysteine through the conserved F or W. The D gene is left open where the match is weak. Clone size is not always given. Where it is, it says once, few, many or a class for expanded clones.

j_call d_call v_call clone_size cdr3_length cdr3_nt cdr3_aa
TRBJ2-6 - TRBV28 few 13 TGTGCCAGCAGACCCACTGGGGCCAACGTCCTGACTTTC CASRPTGANVLTF
TRBJ2-1 - TRBV6-1 - 16 TGTGCTAGCATTCCTTTGGCCTCCGGGAGTTACAATGAGCAGTTCTTC CASIPLASGSYNEQFF
TRBJ2-7 - TRBV11-2 - 14 TGTGCCGGCAGCTTTGGTGGGAGAAGTATCGAGCAGTACTTC CAGSFGGRSIEQYF
TRBJ1-1 - TRBV20-1 - 14 TGCAGTGCTAGTAAATGGCACCGGAACACTGAAGCTTTCTTT CSASKWHRNTEAFF
TRBJ1-1 - TRBV29-1 many 15 TGCAGCGTTGGTCCAGGGTGGGGTATGGTCGCTGAAGCTTTCTTT CSVGPGWGMVAEAFF
TRBJ1-5 - TRBV5-6 - 17 TGTGCCAGCAGCTTGAGACAGGCGGGGGGTTGGAATCAGTCCCAGCATTTT CASSLRQAGGWNQSQHF
TRBJ2-2 TRBD2 TRBV12-5 many 15 TGTGCTAGTGGTTTGTTGGCGGGAGCAACCGGGGAGCTGTTTTTT CASGLLAGATGELFF
TRBJ2-7 TRBD2 TRBV12-3/TRBV12-4 - 15 TGTGCCAGCAGAAGGGGACTAGCGGACTCCTACGAGCAGTACTTC CASRRGLADSYEQYF
TRBJ1-1 TRBD1 TRBV5-4 - 17 TGTGCCAGCAGCTTGGGGGGACAGGGGGTTATGGACACTGAAGCTTTCTTT CASSLGGQGVMDTEAFF
TRBJ2-2 - TRBV11-2 few 14 TGTGCCAGCAGCCCGGTAGCTGGGACCGGGGAGCTGTTTTTT CASSPVAGTGELFF
TRBJ2-7 TRBD2 TRBV5-5 - 12 TGTGCCAGCAGCTCGGGACTAGCGGAGCAGTACTTC CASSSGLAEQYF
TRBJ2-3 TRBD1 TRBV24-1 - 16 TGTGCCCCGGTGGACCCCAGGACAGGGGGCCCAGATACGCAGTATTTT CAPVDPRTGGPDTQYF
TRBJ1-5 - TRBV11-2 many 14 TGTGCCAGCAGCTTGCAACCAAGCAATCAGCCCCAGCATTTT CASSLQPSNQPQHF
TRBJ2-7 - TRBV5-1 - 14 TGCGCCAACAGTCGCCAGGGTCCAAACTACGAGCAGTACTTC CANSRQGPNYEQYF
TRBJ1-6 TRBD1 TRBV6-6 - 14 TGTGCCAGCAGGGGGACAGGGGTTAATTCACCCCTCAAATTT CASRGTGVNSPLKF
TRBJ1-2 - TRBV11-2 - 14 TGTGCCAGCAGCCGCCAGACCCGCGGCTATGGATACACCTTC CASSRQTRGYGYTF
TRBJ2-5 - TRBV6-1 - 14 TGTGTCAGCAGCCGGCAGAGTCTCCAAGAGACCCAGTACTTC CVSSRQSLQETQYF
TRBJ1-2 - TRBV30 - 16 TGTGCCTGGAGGGCTCCCGAGTTCTCCCCTAACTATGGCTACACCTTC CAWRAPEFSPNYGYTF
TRBJ2-7 - TRBV5-5 many 14 TGTGCCAGCAGCTTTCGGACTCAAGGTTACGAGCAGTACTTC CASSFRTQGYEQYF
TRBJ2-7 - TRBV6-5 - 12 TGTGCCAGCAGTCCTTTCGTGGGCGAGCAGTGCTTC CASSPFVGEQCF
TRBJ2-2 - TRBV30 - 14 TGTGCCTGGAGTCTAAACTCTTACACCGGGGAGCTGTTTTTT CAWSLNSYTGELFF
TRBJ2-3 TRBD2 TRBV4-3 many 17 TGCGCCAGCAGCCAAGACTGGACTAGCGGGAGGCGAGTTGGGCAGTATTTT CASSQDWTSGRRVGQYF
TRBJ2-7 - TRBV6-1 many 10 TGTGCCACCGGACCCTACGAGCAGTACTTC CATGPYEQYF
TRBJ1-5 - TRBV28 - 17 TGTGCCAGCAGTTTATATCGGACGGTGATTAATGTGAAGCCCCAGCATTTT CASSLYRTVINVKPQHF
TRBJ2-1 TRBD2 TRBV5-8 - 18 TGTGCCAGCAGCCTGGGGAAGCGGGGGATGCACTCCTACAATGAGCAGTTCTTC CASSLGKRGMHSYNEQFF
TRBJ2-7 - TRBV29-1 many 11 TGCAGCGTTAAGACGGCGACCGAGCAGTACTTC CSVKTATEQYF
TRBJ1-5 - TRBV7-9 - 14 TGTGCCAGCAGCGGGGGCCGGGACAATCAGCCCCAGCATTTT CASSGGRDNQPQHF
TRBJ2-7 - TRBV11-1 - 13 TGTGCCAGCAGCTTCTTCAGGGGCTACGAGCAATGCTTC CASSFFRGYEQCF
TRBJ2-5 - TRBV6-2/TRBV6-3 many 13 TGTGCCAGCAGTTACTCCCCTTGGGAGACCCAGTACTTC CASSYSPWETQYF
TRBJ2-3 TRBD2 TRBV13 - 17 TGTGCCAGCAGCTTAGGCAACCTAGCGGGAGGGGCAGATACGCAGTATTTT CASSLGNLAGGADTQYF
TRBJ1-4 TRBD1 TRBV5-1 - 15 TGCGCCAGCAGCTCTGGACAGGGGGAGGAAGAAAAACTGTTTTTT CASSSGQGEEEKLFF